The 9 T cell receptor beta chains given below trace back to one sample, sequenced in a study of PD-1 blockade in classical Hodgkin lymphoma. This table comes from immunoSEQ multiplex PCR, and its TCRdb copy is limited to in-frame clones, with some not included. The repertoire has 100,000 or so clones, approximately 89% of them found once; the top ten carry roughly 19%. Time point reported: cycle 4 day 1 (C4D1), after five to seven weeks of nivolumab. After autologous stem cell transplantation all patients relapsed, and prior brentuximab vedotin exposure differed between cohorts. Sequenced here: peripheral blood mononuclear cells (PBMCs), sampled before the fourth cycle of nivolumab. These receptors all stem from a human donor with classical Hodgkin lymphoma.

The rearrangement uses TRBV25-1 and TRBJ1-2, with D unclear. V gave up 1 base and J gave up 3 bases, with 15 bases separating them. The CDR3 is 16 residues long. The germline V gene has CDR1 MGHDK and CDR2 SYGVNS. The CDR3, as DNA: TGTGCCAGCAGTGAATGGACGGGGTCGGCGGACTATGGCTACACCTTC. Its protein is CASSEWTGSADYGYTF.

CDR3 DNA sequence: TGTGCCACCAGCGCCCTACGATTAGCAGATACGCAGTATTTT. This translates into CATSALRLADTQYF. This chain links TRBV15 with TRBJ2-3, with no clear D. Trimming left V 5 bases short and J 4 bases short, with 13 bases between. The CDR3 consists of 14 residues. In germline, CDR1 is LNHNV, CDR2 YYDKDF (reference sequence).

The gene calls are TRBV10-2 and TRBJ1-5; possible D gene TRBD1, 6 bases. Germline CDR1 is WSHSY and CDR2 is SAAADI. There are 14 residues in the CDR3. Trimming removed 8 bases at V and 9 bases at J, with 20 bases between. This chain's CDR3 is CASDDIGGAGPQHF. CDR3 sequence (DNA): TGCGCCAGCGACGACATAGGGGGGGCAGGGCCCCAGCATTTT.

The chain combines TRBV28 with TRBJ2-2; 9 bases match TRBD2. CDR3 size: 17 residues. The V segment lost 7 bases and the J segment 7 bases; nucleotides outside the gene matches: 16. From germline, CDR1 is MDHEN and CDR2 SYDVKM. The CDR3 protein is CASTLSGTSSFFGELFF. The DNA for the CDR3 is TGTGCCAGCACCCTCTCCGGGACTAGCTCGTTCTTCGGGGAGCTGTTTTTT.

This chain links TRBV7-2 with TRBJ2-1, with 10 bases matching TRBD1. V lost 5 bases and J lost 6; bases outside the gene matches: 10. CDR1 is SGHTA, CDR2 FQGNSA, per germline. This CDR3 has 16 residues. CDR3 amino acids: CASSKHGTGVFNEQFF. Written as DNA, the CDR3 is TGTGCCAGCAGCAAACACGGGACAGGGGTTTTCAATGAGCAGTTCTTC.

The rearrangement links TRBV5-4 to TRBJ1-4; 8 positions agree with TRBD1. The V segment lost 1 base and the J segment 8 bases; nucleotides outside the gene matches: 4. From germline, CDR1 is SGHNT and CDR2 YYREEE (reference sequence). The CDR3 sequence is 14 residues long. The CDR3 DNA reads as TGTGCCAGCAGCTTGTACAGGGGGAGCGAAAAACTGTTTTTT. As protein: CASSLYRGSEKLFF.

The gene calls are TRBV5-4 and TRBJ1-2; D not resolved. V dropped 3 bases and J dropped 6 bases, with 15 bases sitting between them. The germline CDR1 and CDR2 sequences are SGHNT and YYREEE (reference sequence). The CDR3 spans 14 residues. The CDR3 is CASSWSRGSDGYTF. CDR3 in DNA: TGTGCCAGCAGCTGGAGTCGGGGTTCGGATGGCTACACCTTC.

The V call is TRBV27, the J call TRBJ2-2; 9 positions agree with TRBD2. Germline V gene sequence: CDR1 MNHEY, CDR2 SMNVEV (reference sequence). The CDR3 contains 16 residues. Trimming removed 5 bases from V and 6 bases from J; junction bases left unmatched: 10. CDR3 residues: CASSQSPGLAPGELFF. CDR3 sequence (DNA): TGTGCCAGCAGTCAATCTCCGGGACTAGCCCCCGGGGAGCTGTTTTTT.

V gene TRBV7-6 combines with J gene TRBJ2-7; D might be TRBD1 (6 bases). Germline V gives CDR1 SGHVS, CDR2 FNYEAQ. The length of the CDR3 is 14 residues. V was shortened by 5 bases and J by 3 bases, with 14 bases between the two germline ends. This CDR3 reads CASSPGQTYYEQYF. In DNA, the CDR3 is TGTGCCAGCAGCCCTGGACAGACCTACTACGAGCAGTACTTC.